These 7 T cell receptor beta chains originate from one sample sequenced in a study of CXCR4 blockade with PD-1 therapy in pancreatic cancer (dated by TCRdb to the late 2010s). The library was produced with the immunoSEQ multiplex PCR assay. Entries here come from immuneACCESS through TCRdb and include only in-frame sequences with V and J called. Some clones fail to appear in such tables; in the studies checked, an unresolved V gene covers under half of the shortfall, and the cause of the remainder is unknown. Present in this sample are roughly 220 clones, 30% to 40% of which were seen just once. Clones ranked in the top ten supply about a sixth of the sample. The sequenced material came from tumor tissue. Receptors originate from a human donor with pancreatic ductal adenocarcinoma.

This clone was observed a few times. The chain couples TRBV6-8 to TRBJ1-1; D may be TRBD1 (6 bases). The V gene's germline CDR1 is MNHGY and CDR2 SAAAGT. V dropped 6 bases and J dropped 5 bases, with 25 bases sitting between them. The CDR3 loop spans 17 amino acids. The CDR3 is CASRPQYRVDLGTEAFF. CDR3 bases: TGTGCCAGCAGACCCCAGTACAGGGTTGATTTGGGAACTGAAGCTTTCTTT.

This clone came up a few times. The V call is TRBV9, the J call TRBJ1-1; no definite D call. The CDR3 runs 13 residues. Germline CDR1 and CDR2: SGDLS and YYNGEE. Trimming shortened V by 0 bases and J by 6 bases, and 9 bases separated the two germline ends. The CDR3 sequence is CASSVDLTAEAFF. The DNA for the CDR3 is TGTGCCAGCAGCGTAGATCTTACGGCTGAAGCTTTCTTT. The full variable domain, rest sourced from reference TRBV9 and TRBJ1-1, is DSGVTQTPKHLITATGQRVTLRCSPRSGDLSVYWYQQSLDQGLQFLIQYYNGEERAKGNILERFSAQQFPDLHSELNLSSLELGDSALYFCASSVDLTAEAFFGQGTRLTVV.

The chain uses TRBV5-1 and TRBJ2-5, with 8 bases fitting TRBD2. Trimming took 4 bases from V and 5 from J; bases not matched to a gene: 10. CDR1 and CDR2 (germline): SGHRS, YFSETQ. This CDR3 has 15 amino acids. CDR3 bases: TGCGCCAGCAGCCCCGGACTAGCAGCGTTTGAGACCCAGTACTTC. Amino acids: CASSPGLAAFETQYF.

V is TRBV15 and J is TRBJ2-7; 13 nucleotides agree with TRBD2. With 4 bases clipped from V and 2 bases from J, the junction kept 2 bases outside the gene matches. From germline, CDR1 is LNHNV and CDR2 YYDKDF (reference sequence). The CDR3 has 15 amino acids. The CDR3 spells CATSIGTSGAYEQYF. DNA for the CDR3: TGTGCCACCAGCATAGGGACTAGCGGGGCCTACGAGCAGTACTTC.

This sequence joins TRBV6-4 and TRBJ2-3; TRBD2 agrees at 10 bases. Germline CDR1 reads MRHNA; CDR2 reads SNTAGT. The trim removed 5 bases at V and 4 bases at J, leaving 6 bases unmatched. The CDR3 sequence is 15 residues long. The CDR3 DNA reads TGTGCCAGCAGTCAAACAGCGGGGGGGCCAGATACGCAGTATTTT. Protein: CASSQTAGGPDTQYF.

Concerning this clone: A read error may produce the germline difference seen at one junction end. V and J are TRBV19 and TRBJ2-3; D possibly corresponds to TRBD2 (6 bases). Germline CDR1 reads LNHDA; CDR2 reads SQIVND (reference sequence). CDR3 length equals 16 residues. CDR3 in amino acids: CASSIGRAGRTDTQYF. The CDR3 DNA is TGTGCCAGTAGCATAGGGAGAGCGGGCCGCACAGATACGCAGTATTTT.

This clone was counted only a few times. V and J are TRBV11-3 and TRBJ2-1; 7 nucleotides line up with TRBD2. This CDR3 has 15 residues. V was pared by 1 base and J by 9 bases, with 9 bases of the junction left unmatched. CDR1 SGHNT and CDR2 YENEEA come from the germline V gene. The CDR3 reads CASSLVGTIVSEQFF. The CDR3 coding sequence is TGTGCCAGCAGCTTAGTCGGGACTATAGTGAGTGAGCAGTTCTTC.